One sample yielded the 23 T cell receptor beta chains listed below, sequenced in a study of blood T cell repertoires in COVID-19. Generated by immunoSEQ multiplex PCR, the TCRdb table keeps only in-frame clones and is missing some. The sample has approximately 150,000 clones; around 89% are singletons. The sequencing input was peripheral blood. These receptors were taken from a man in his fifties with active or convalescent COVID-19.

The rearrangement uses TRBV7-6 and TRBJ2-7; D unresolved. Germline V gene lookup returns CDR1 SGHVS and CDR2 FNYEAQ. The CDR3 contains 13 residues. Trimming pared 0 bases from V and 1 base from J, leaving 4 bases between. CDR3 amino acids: CASSLAESYEQYF. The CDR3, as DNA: TGTGCCAGCAGCTTAGCGGAGTCCTACGAGCAGTACTTC.

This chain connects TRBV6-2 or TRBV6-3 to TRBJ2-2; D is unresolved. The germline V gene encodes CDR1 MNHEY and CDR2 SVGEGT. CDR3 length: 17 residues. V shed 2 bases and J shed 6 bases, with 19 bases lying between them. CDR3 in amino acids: CASSYPNLEFLAGELFF. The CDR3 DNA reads TGTGCCAGCAGTTACCCTAATTTGGAGTTCCTCGCCGGGGAGCTGTTTTTT.

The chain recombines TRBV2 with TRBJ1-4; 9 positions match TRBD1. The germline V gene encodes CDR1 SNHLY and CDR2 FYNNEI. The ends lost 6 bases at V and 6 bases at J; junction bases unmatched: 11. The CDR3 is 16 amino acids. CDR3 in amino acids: CASRVPGQGRDEKLFF. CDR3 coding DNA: TGTGCCAGCAGGGTCCCGGGACAGGGACGGGATGAAAAACTGTTTTTT.

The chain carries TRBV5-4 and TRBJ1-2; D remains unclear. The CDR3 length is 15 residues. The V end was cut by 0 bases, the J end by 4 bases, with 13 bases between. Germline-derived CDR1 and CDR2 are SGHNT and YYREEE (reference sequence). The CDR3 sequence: CASSLAGSAGYGYTF. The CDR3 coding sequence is TGTGCCAGCAGCTTGGCCGGATCTGCGGGCTATGGCTACACCTTC.

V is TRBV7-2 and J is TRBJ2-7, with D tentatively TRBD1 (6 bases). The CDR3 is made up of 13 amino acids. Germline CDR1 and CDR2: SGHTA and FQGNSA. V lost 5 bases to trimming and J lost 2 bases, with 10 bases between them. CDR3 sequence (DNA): TGTGCCAGCAGCAACAGGGTTCCCTACGAGCAGTACTTC. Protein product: CASSNRVPYEQYF.

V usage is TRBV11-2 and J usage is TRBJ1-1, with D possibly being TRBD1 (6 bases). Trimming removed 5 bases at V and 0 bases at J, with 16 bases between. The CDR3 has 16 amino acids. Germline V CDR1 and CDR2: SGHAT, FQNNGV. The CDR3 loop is CASSAWHRDMNTEAFF. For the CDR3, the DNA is TGTGCCAGCAGCGCCTGGCACAGGGACATGAACACTGAAGCTTTCTTT.

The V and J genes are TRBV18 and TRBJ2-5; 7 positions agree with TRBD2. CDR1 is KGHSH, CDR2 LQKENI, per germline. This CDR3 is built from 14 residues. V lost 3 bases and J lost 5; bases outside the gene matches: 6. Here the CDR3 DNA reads TGTGCCAGCTCACCGTGGACTAGAGAGGAGACCCAGTACTTC. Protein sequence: CASSPWTREETQYF.

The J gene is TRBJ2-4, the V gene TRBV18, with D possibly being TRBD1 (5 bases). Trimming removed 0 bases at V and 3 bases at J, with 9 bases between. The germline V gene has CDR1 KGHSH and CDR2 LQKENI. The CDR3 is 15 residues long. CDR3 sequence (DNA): TGTGCCAGCTCACCACCGTCGGACAACAAAAACATTCAGTACTTC. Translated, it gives CASSPPSDNKNIQYF.

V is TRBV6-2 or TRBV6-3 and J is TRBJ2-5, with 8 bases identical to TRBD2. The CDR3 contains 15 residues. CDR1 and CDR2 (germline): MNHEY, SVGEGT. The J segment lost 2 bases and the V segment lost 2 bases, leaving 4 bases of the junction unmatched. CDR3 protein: CASSYGGGTQETQYF. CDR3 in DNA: TGTGCCAGCAGTTACGGCGGGGGGACACAAGAGACCCAGTACTTC.

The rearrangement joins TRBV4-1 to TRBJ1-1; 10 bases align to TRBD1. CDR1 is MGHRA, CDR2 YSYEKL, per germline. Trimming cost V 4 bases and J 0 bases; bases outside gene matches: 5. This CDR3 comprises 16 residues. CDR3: CASSPTGGDVNTEAFF. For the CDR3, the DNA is TGCGCCAGCAGCCCGACAGGGGGCGATGTGAACACTGAAGCTTTCTTT.

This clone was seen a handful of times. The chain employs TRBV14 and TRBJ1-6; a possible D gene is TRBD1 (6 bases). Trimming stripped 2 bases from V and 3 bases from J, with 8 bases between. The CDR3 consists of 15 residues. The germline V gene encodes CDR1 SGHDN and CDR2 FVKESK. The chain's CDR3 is CASSQLDSYNSPLHF. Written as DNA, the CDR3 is TGTGCCAGCAGCCAATTGGACAGCTATAATTCACCCCTCCACTTT.

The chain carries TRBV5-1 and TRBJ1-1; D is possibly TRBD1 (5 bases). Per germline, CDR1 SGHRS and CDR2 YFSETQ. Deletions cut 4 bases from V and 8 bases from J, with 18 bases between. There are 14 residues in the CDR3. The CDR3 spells CASSPSAGLGEAFF. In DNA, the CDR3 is TGCGCCAGCAGCCCCTCGGCAGGGCTGGGCGAAGCTTTCTTT. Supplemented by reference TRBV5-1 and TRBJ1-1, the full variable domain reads KAGVTQTPRYLIKTRGQQVTLSCSPISGHRSVSWYQQTPGQGLQFLFEYFSETQRNKGNFPGRFSGRQFSNSRSEMNVSTLELGDSALYLCASSPSAGLGEAFFGQGTRLTVV.

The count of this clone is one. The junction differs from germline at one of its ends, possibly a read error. The CDR3, as DNA: TGTGCCAGCAGTTTAGAGGACAGGGGAGGACTGCACTTC. Translating it yields CASSLEDRGGLHF. The V call is TRBV28, the J call TRBJ2-5; 9 bases agree with TRBD1. CDR3 length: 13 amino acids. The germline V gene encodes CDR1 MDHEN and CDR2 SYDVKM.

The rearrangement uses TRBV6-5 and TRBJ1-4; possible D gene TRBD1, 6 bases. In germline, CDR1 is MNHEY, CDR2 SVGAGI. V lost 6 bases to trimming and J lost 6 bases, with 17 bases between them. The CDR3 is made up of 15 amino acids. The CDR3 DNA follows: TGTGCCAGCAGATCCAACAGGGACGGCCATGAAAAACTGTTTTTT. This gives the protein CASRSNRDGHEKLFF.

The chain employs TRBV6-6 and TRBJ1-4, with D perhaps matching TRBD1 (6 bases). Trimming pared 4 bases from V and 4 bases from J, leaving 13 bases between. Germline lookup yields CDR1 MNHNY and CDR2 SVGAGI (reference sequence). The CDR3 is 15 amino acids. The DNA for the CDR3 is TGTGCCAGCAGTTCGTCAGGGGCCCTTAATGAAAAACTGTTTTTT. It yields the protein CASSSSGALNEKLFF.

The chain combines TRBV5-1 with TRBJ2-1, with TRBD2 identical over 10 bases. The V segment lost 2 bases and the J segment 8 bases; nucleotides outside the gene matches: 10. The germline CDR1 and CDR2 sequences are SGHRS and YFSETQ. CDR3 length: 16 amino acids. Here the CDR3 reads CASSFLDSGRTDEQFF. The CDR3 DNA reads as TGCGCCAGCAGCTTCTTGGATAGCGGGAGGACCGATGAGCAGTTCTTC.

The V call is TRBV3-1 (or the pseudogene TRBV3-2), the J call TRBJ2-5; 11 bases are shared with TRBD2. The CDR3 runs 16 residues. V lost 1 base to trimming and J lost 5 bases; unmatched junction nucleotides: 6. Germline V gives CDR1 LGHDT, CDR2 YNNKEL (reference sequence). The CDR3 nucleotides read TGTGCCAGCAGCCAAGCTATAGCGGGGGGGCAGGAGACCCAGTACTTC. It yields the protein CASSQAIAGGQETQYF.

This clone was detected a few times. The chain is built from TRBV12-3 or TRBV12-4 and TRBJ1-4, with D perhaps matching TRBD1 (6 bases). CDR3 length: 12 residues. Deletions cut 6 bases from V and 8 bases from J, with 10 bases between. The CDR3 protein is CASSQTGEKLFF. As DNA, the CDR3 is TGTGCCAGCAGCCAGACAGGCGAAAAACTGTTTTTT.

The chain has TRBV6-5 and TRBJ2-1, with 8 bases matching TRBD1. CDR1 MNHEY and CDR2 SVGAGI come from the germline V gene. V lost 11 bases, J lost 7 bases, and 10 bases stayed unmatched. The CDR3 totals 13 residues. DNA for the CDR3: TGTGCCGCTTCAGGGGGCCGGGCTAATGAGCAGTTCTTC. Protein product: CAASGGRANEQFF.

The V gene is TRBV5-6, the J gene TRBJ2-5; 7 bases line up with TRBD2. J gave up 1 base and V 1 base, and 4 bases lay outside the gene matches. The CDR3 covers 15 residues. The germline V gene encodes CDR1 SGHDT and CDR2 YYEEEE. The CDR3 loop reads CASSLSGISQETQYF. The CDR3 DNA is TGTGCCAGCAGCTTGAGCGGGATAAGCCAAGAGACCCAGTACTTC.

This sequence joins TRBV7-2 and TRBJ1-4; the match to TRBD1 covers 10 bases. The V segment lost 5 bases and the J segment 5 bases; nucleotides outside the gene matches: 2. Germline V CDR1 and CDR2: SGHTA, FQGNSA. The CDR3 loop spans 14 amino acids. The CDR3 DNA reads TGTGCCAGCAGCCCGGACAGGGGGAATGAAAAACTGTTTTTT. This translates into CASSPDRGNEKLFF.

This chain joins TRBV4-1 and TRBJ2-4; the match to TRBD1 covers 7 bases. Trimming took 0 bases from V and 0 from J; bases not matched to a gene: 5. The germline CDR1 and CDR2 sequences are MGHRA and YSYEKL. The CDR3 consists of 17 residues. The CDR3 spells CASSQEGDSIAKNIQYF. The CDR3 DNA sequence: TGCGCCAGCAGCCAAGAAGGGGACAGTATAGCCAAAAACATTCAGTACTTC.

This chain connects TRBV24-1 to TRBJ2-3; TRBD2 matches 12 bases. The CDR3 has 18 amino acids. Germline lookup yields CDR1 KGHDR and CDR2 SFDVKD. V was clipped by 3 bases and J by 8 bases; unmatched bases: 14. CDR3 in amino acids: CATSDRRTSGDTQITQYF. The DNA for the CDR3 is TGTGCCACCAGTGATCGAAGGACTAGCGGGGACACACAGATTACGCAGTATTTT.